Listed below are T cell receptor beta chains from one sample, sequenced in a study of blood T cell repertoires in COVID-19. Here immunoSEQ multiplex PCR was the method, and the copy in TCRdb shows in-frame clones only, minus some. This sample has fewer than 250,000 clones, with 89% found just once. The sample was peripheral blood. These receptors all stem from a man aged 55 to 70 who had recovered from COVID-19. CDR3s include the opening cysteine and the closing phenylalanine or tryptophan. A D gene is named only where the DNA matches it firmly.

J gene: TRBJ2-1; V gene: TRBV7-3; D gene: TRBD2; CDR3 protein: CASSLSPSLAGGPNEQFF
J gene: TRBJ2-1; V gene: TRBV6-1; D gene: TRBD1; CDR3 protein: CASSDRQGQSSYNEQFF
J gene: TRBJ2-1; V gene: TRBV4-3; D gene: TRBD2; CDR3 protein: CASSRQLAGVYNEQFF
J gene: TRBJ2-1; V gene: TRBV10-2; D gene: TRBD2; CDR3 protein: CASSERASGISRYNEQFF
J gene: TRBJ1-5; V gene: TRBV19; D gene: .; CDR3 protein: CASSALNRGKDQPQHF
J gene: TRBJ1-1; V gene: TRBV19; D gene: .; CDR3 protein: CASSPGDTEAFF
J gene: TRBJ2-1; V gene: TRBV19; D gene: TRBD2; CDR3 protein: CASTKREGLHEQFF
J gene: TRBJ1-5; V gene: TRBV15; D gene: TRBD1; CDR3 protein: CATSSLGTGNQPQHF
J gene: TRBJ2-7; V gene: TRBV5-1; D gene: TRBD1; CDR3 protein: CASSRDRGPYEQYF
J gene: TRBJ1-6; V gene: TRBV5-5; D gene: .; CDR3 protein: CASSLSQAVYNSPLHF
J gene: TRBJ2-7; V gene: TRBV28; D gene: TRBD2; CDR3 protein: CASRDGGLAGGNEQYF
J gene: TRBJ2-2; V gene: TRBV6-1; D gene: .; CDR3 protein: CASSDTYVNTGELFF
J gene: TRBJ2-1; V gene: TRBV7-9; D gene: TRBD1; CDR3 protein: CASSLVQGVIDEQFF
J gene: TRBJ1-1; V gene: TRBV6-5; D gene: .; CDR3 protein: CASSYRGGRTEAFF
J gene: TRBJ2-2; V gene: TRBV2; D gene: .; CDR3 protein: CASSVGRNTGELFF
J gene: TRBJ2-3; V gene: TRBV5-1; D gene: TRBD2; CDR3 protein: CASSLAGTSADTQYF
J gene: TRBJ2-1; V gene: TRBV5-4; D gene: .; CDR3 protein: CASSQTRSSYNEQFF
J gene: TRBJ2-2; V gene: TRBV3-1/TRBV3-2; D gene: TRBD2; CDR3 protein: CASSRSLAGGSGELFF
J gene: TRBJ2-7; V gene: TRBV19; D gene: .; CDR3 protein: CASSKERSYEQYF
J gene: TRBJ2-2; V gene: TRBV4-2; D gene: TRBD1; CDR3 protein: CASSQEGDRVTGELFF
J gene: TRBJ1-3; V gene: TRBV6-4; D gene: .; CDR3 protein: CASSEGPGNTIYF
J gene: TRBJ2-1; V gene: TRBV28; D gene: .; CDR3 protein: CASSSSPVPYNEQFF
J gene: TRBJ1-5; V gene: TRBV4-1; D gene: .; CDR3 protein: CASSQEAGTGNQPQHF